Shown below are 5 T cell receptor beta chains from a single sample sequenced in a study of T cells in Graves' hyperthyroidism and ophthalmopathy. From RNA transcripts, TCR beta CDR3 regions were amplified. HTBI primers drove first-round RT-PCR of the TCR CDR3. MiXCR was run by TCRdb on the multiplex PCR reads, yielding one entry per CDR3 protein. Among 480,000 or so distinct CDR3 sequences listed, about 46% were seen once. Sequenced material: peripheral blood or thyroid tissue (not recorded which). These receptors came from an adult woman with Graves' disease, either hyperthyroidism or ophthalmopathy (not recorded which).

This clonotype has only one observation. DNA for the CDR3: TGTGCCAGCAGCGTAGAGACTAGCGGGACAGATACGCAGTATTTT. It codes for CASSVETSGTDTQYF. This chain joins TRBV9 and TRBJ2-3; TRBD2 agrees at 10 bases. V lost 0 bases to trimming and J lost 3 bases; unmatched junction nucleotides: 1. The V gene's germline CDR1 is SGDLS and CDR2 YYNGEE. The CDR3 extends over 15 amino acids.

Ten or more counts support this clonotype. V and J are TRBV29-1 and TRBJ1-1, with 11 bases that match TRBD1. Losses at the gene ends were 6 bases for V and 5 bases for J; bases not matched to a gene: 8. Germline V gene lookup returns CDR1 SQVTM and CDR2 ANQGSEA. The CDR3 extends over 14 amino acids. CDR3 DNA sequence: TGCAGCGTGGCAAAGGGGACAGGGGGAACTGAAGCTTTCTTT. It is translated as CSVAKGTGGTEAFF. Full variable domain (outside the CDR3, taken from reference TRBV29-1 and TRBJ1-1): SAVISQKPSRDICQRGTSLTIQCQVDSQVTMMFWYRQQPGQSLTLIATANQGSEATYESGFVIDKFPISRPNLTFSTLTVSNMSPEDSSIYLCSVAKGTGGTEAFFGQGTRLTVV.

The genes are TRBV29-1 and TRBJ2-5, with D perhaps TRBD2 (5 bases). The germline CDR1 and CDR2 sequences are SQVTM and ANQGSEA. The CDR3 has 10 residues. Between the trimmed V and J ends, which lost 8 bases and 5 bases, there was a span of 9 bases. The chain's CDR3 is CSSRGETQYF. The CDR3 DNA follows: TGCAGCTCCCGCGGGGAGACCCAGTACTTC.

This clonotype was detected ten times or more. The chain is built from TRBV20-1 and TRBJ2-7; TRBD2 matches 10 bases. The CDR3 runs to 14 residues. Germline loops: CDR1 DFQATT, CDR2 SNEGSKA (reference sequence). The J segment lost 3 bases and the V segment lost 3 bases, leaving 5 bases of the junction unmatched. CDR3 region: CSARRTSGYYEQYF. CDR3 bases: TGCAGTGCTAGGCGGACTAGCGGTTACTACGAGCAGTACTTC.

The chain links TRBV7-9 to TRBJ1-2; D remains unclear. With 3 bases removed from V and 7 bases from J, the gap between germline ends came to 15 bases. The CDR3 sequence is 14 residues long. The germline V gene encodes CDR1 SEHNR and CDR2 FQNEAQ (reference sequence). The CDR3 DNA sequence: TGTGCCAGCAGCTTCCCAGGAGCCACTGCTGGCTACACCTTC. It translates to CASSFPGATAGYTF. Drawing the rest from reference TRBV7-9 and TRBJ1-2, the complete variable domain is DTGVSQNPRHKITKRGQNVTFRCDPISEHNRLYWYRQTLGQGPEFLTYFQNEAQLEKSRLLSDRFSAERPKGSFSTLEIQRTEQGDSAMYLCASSFPGATAGYTFGSGTRLTVV.